There are a few counts of the clone carrying this T cell receptor (beta chain). What it recognizes is unknown. J lost 1 base, V lost 2 bases, and 3 bases had no gene match. Per the germline V gene, CDR1 is MNHNY and CDR2 is SVGAGI (reference sequence). This CDR3 is built from 15 residues. These data come from a study of cytomegalovirus exposure and HLA in healthy donors. Sequencing was performed with immunoSEQ multiplex PCR; in TCRdb, only in-frame clones are kept and a portion is missing. Here the sample spans 250,000 to 400,000 clones, 70% to 90% being singletons. Findings and limits, study-wide: Cytomegalovirus association was assigned to approximately 160 TCR beta chains. CMV antigen specificity was confirmed in vitro for a few CMV-associated chains. A later analysis found first-cohort TCR clusters tended to co-occur in the roughly 120 validation repertoires. Most TCR sequences proved rare, with some public TCRs found in many donors.

The specimen was PBMCs. This TCR was sampled from a man younger than 40 in good health and CMV-seronegative. The chain recombines TRBV6-6 with TRBJ1-1, with 8 positions matching TRBD1. The CDR3 DNA is TGTGCCAGCAGTTACGGACAGGGCGGGAACACTGAAGCTTTCTTT. Translated, it gives CASSYGQGGNTEAFF.